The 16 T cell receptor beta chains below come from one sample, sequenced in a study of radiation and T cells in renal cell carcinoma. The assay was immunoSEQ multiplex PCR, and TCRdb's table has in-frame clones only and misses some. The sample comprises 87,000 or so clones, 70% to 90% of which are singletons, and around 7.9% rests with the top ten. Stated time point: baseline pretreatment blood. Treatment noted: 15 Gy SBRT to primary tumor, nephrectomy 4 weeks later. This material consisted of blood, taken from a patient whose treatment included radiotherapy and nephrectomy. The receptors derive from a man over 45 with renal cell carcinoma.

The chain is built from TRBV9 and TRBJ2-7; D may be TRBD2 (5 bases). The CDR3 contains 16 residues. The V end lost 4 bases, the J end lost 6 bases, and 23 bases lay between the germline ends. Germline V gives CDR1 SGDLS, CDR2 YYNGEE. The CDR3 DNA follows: TGTGCCAGCAGCCCCCTAGCCCCCTCCCCCATTATCGAGCAGTACTTC. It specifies CASSPLAPSPIIEQYF. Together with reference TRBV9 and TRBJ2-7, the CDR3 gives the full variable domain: DSGVTQTPKHLITATGQRVTLRCSPRSGDLSVYWYQQSLDQGLQFLIQYYNGEERAKGNILERFSAQQFPDLHSELNLSSLELGDSALYFCASSPLAPSPIIEQYFGPGTRLTVT.

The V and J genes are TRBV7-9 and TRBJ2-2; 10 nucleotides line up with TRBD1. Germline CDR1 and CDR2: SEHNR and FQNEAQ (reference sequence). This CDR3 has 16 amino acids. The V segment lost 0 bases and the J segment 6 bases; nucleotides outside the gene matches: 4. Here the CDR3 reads CASSLAGTGEPGELFF. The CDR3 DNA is TGTGCCAGCAGCTTAGCAGGGACAGGGGAACCCGGGGAGCTGTTTTTT.

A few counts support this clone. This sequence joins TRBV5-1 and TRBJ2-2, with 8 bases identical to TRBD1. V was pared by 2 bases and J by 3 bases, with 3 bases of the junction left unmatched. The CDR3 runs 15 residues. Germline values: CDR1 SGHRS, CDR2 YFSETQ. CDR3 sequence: CASSLQQGDTGELFF. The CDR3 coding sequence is TGCGCCAGCAGCTTACAACAGGGGGACACCGGGGAGCTGTTTTTT.

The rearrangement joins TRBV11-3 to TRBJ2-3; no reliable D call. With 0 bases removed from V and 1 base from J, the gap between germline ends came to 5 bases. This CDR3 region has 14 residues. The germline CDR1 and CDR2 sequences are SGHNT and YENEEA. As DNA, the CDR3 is TGTGCCAGCAGCTTAGAGGGTCGCACAGATACGCAGTATTTT. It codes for CASSLEGRTDTQYF.

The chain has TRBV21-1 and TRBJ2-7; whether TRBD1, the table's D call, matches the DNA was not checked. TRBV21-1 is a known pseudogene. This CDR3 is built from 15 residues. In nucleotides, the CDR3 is TGTGCCAGCAGCAGCACGGACAGGGGATCCAACGAGCAGTACTTC. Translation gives CASSSTDRGSNEQYF.

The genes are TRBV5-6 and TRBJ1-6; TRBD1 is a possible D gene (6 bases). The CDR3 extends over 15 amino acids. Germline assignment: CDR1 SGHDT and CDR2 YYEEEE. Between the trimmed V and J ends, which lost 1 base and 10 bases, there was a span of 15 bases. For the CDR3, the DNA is TGTGCCAGCAGCTTGTCCAGGGGCCTGAGCTCACCCCTCCACTTT. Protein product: CASSLSRGLSSPLHF.

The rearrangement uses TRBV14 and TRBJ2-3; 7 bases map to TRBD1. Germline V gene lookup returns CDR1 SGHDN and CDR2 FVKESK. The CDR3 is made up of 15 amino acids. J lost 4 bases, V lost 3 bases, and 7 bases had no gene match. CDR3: CASSQTGQFSDTQYF. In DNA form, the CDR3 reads TGTGCCAGCAGCCAGACGGGACAGTTCTCAGATACGCAGTATTTT.

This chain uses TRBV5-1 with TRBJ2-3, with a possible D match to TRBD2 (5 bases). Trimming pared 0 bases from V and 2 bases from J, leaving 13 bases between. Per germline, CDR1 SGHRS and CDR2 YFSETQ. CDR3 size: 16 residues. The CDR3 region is CASSLVFNGDTDTQYF. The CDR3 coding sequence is TGCGCCAGCAGCTTGGTATTCAACGGGGACACAGATACGCAGTATTTT.

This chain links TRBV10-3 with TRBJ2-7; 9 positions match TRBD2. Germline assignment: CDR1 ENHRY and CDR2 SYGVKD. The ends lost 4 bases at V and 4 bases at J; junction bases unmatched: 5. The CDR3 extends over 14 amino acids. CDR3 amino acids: CAISGLAERYEQYF. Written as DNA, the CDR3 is TGTGCCATCAGTGGACTAGCGGAGCGTTACGAGCAGTACTTC.

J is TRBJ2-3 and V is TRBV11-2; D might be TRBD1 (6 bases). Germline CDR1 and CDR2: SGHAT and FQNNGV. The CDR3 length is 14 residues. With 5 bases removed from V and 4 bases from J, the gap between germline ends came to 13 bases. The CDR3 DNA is TGTGCCAGCAGCCCTACCAGGGGAGCAGATACGCAGTATTTT. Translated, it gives CASSPTRGADTQYF.

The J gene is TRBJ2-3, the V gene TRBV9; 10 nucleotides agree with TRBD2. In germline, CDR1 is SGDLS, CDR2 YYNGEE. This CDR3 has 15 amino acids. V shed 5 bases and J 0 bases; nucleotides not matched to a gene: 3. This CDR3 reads CASRGLADSTDTQYF. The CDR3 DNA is TGTGCCAGCAGAGGACTAGCGGACAGCACAGATACGCAGTATTTT.

The DNA for the CDR3 is TGTGCCAGCAGCTTAATGGCGGGGCGGGTAGATACGCAGTATTTT. Protein: CASSLMAGRVDTQYF. V and J are TRBV7-3 and TRBJ2-3; possible D gene TRBD2, 6 bases. Trimming left V 1 base short and J 5 bases short, with 13 bases between. CDR1 is SGHTA and CDR2 is FQGTGA in the germline V gene. The length of the CDR3 is 15 residues.

The CDR3 coding sequence is TGTGCCAGCAGTTTACAGGGGCAGACTGAAGCTTTCTTT. It specifies CASSLQGQTEAFF. The V gene is TRBV27, the J gene TRBJ1-1, with TRBD1 as a possible D gene (6 bases). From germline, CDR1 is MNHEY and CDR2 SMNVEV (reference sequence). This CDR3 has 13 residues. The V end was cut by 2 bases, the J end by 5 bases, with 9 bases between.

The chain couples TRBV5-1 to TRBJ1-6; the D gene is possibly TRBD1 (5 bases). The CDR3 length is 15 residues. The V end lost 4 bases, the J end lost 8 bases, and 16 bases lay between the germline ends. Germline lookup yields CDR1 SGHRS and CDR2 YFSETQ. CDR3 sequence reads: CASSGSMGGDSPLHF. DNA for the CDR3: TGCGCCAGCAGCGGGAGTATGGGGGGTGATTCACCCCTCCACTTT.

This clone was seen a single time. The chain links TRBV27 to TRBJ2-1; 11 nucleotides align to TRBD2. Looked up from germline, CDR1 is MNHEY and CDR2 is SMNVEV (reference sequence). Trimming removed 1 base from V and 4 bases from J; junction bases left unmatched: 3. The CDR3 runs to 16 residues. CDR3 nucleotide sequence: TGTGCCAGCAGTTTATACGGGACTAGCGGTTACAATGAGCAGTTCTTC. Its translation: CASSLYGTSGYNEQFF.

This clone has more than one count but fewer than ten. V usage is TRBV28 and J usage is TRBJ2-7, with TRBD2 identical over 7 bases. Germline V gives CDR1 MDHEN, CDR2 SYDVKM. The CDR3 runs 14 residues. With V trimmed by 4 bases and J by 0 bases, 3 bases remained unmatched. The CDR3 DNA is TGTGCCAGCAGTTCTACTAGCGTCTCCTACGAGCAGTACTTC. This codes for CASSSTSVSYEQYF.